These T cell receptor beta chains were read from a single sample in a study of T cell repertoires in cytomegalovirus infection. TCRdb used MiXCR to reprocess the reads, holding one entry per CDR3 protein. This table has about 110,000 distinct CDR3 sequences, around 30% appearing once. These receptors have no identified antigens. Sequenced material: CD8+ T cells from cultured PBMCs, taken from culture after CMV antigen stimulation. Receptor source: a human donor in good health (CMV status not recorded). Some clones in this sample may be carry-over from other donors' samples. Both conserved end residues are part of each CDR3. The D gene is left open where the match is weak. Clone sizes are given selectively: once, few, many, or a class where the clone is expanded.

cdr3_aa: CASRWTVNTEAFF; cdr3_nt: TGTGCCAGCAGGTGGACCGTGAACACTGAAGCTTTCTTT; v_call: TRBV28; d_call: .; clone_size: few; j_call: TRBJ1-1
cdr3_aa: CASSLAGTVENEKLFF; cdr3_nt: TGTGCCAGCAGCTTAGCTGGGACGGTAGAAAATGAAAAACTGTTTTTT; v_call: TRBV7-2; d_call: .; clone_size: .; j_call: TRBJ1-4
cdr3_aa: CASSLDQGANTEAFF; cdr3_nt: TGTGCCAGCAGCTTAGATCAGGGAGCGAACACTGAAGCTTTCTTT; v_call: TRBV7-9; d_call: .; clone_size: .; j_call: TRBJ1-1
cdr3_aa: CASSLEVPVEGYTF; cdr3_nt: TGTGCCAGCAGCTTAGAGGTCCCGGTGGAGGGCTACACCTTC; v_call: TRBV7-9; d_call: .; clone_size: few; j_call: TRBJ1-2
cdr3_aa: CASSPGQGGNSPLHF; cdr3_nt: TGTGCCAGCAGCCCCGGACAGGGTGGGAATTCACCCCTCCACTTT; v_call: TRBV7-8; d_call: TRBD1; clone_size: many; j_call: TRBJ1-6
cdr3_aa: CSVGGTSYEQYF; cdr3_nt: TGCAGCGTTGGGGGGACCTCCTACGAGCAGTACTTC; v_call: TRBV29-1; d_call: .; clone_size: few; j_call: TRBJ2-7
cdr3_aa: CASSLGQGSGELFF; cdr3_nt: TGCGCCAGCAGCTTGGGGCAGGGTTCCGGGGAGCTGTTTTTT; v_call: TRBV5-1; d_call: .; clone_size: .; j_call: TRBJ2-2
cdr3_aa: CASSSPGFRGGYTF; cdr3_nt: TGTGCCAGCAGTTCACCAGGGTTCCGCGGTGGCTACACCTTC; v_call: TRBV27; d_call: .; clone_size: few; j_call: TRBJ1-2
cdr3_aa: CASSLGRAGSYEQYF; cdr3_nt: TGTGCCAGCAGCTTAGGTCGGGCGGGGAGCTACGAGCAGTACTTC; v_call: TRBV7-6; d_call: .; clone_size: .; j_call: TRBJ2-7
cdr3_aa: CASSVTGTEQYF; cdr3_nt: TGTGCCAGCAGCGTGACAGGGACCGAGCAGTACTTC; v_call: TRBV7-6; d_call: TRBD1; clone_size: .; j_call: TRBJ2-7
cdr3_aa: CSVRVTDTQYF; cdr3_nt: TGCAGCGTTCGGGTTACAGATACGCAGTATTTT; v_call: TRBV29-1; d_call: .; clone_size: .; j_call: TRBJ2-3
cdr3_aa: CASSYKIRGANYEQYF; cdr3_nt: TGTGCCAGCAGTTACAAAATCCGGGGGGCCAATTACGAGCAGTACTTC; v_call: TRBV6-8; d_call: .; clone_size: .; j_call: TRBJ2-7
cdr3_aa: CASSEYLAGADTQYF; cdr3_nt: TGTGCCAGCAGTGAATATCTAGCAGGGGCAGATACGCAGTATTTT; v_call: TRBV2; d_call: .; clone_size: few; j_call: TRBJ2-3
cdr3_aa: CASSVGGPYNEQFF; cdr3_nt: TGTGCCAGCAGTGTCGGCGGCCCCTACAATGAGCAGTTCTTC; v_call: TRBV6-1; d_call: .; clone_size: few; j_call: TRBJ2-1
cdr3_aa: CASSFGTGGQPQHF; cdr3_nt: TGTGCCAGCAGCTTTGGGACAGGGGGCCAGCCCCAGCATTTT; v_call: TRBV5-6; d_call: TRBD1; clone_size: .; j_call: TRBJ1-5
cdr3_aa: CASSDRGPYGYTF; cdr3_nt: TGTGCCAGCAGCGACAGGGGTCCCTATGGCTACACCTTC; v_call: TRBV12-3/TRBV12-4; d_call: TRBD1; clone_size: few; j_call: TRBJ1-2
cdr3_aa: CASSIRLSSNQPQHF; cdr3_nt: TGTGCCAGTAGTATAAGGCTATCTAGCAATCAGCCCCAGCATTTT; v_call: TRBV19; d_call: .; clone_size: many; j_call: TRBJ1-5
cdr3_aa: CASSVPRSGNQETQYF; cdr3_nt: TGTGCCAGCAGCGTACCTCGGAGCGGTAACCAAGAGACCCAGTACTTC; v_call: TRBV9; d_call: .; clone_size: few; j_call: TRBJ2-5
cdr3_aa: CASSQGPTVSYEQYF; cdr3_nt: TGCGCCAGCAGCCAAGGGCCGACCGTCTCCTACGAGCAGTACTTC; v_call: TRBV4-1; d_call: .; clone_size: .; j_call: TRBJ2-7
cdr3_aa: CASSLGSTDTQYF; cdr3_nt: TGTGCCAGCAGCTTAGGCTCTACAGATACGCAGTATTTT; v_call: TRBV7-9; d_call: .; clone_size: many; j_call: TRBJ2-3
cdr3_aa: CASSMGLAGGQGYEQYF; cdr3_nt: TGTGCCAGCAGCATGGGACTAGCGGGGGGGCAGGGCTACGAGCAGTACTTC; v_call: TRBV11-2; d_call: TRBD2; clone_size: many; j_call: TRBJ2-7
cdr3_aa: CASSPSTGFPYEQYF; cdr3_nt: TGTGCCAGCAGCCCTTCGACAGGGTTTCCCTACGAGCAGTACTTC; v_call: TRBV9; d_call: TRBD1; clone_size: few; j_call: TRBJ2-7
cdr3_aa: CSARVEGLTNYGYTF; cdr3_nt: TGCAGTGCTAGAGTGGAGGGACTGACTAACTATGGCTACACCTTC; v_call: TRBV20-1; d_call: .; clone_size: many; j_call: TRBJ1-2
cdr3_aa: CATSRDRGLLEAFF; cdr3_nt: TGTGCCACCAGCAGAGATCGGGGGCTACTTGAAGCTTTCTTT; v_call: TRBV15; d_call: .; clone_size: .; j_call: TRBJ1-1
cdr3_aa: CASRMGRNTGELFF; cdr3_nt: TGTGCCAGCAGAATGGGGAGGAACACCGGGGAGCTGTTTTTT; v_call: TRBV2; d_call: .; clone_size: .; j_call: TRBJ2-2
cdr3_aa: CASSLGDSGWNYGYTF; cdr3_nt: TGCGCCAGCAGCTTGGGAGACTCGGGGTGGAACTATGGCTACACCTTC; v_call: TRBV5-1; d_call: .; clone_size: .; j_call: TRBJ1-2
cdr3_aa: CASSLSDRDDEQFF; cdr3_nt: TGTGCCAGCAGTTTATCGGACAGGGACGATGAGCAGTTCTTC; v_call: TRBV28; d_call: TRBD1; clone_size: .; j_call: TRBJ2-1
cdr3_aa: CASSPDYSIGGSYNSPLHF; cdr3_nt: TGTGCCAGCAGCCCGGACTACTCCATAGGGGGCTCCTATAATTCACCCCTCCACTTT; v_call: TRBV6-5; d_call: .; clone_size: .; j_call: TRBJ1-6
cdr3_aa: CASSSRDRVVGEAFF; cdr3_nt: TGTGCCAGCAGTTCCCGGGACAGGGTTGTGGGTGAAGCTTTCTTT; v_call: TRBV27; d_call: TRBD1; clone_size: many; j_call: TRBJ1-1
cdr3_aa: CASSLARQQYSNQPQHF; cdr3_nt: TGTGCCAGCAGCTTAGCCCGGCAGCAGTATAGCAATCAGCCCCAGCATTTT; v_call: TRBV7-8; d_call: .; clone_size: many; j_call: TRBJ1-5
cdr3_aa: CASSLDRTASYNEQFF; cdr3_nt: TGCGCCAGCAGTTTGGACAGGACAGCCTCCTACAATGAGCAGTTCTTC; v_call: TRBV5-1; d_call: TRBD1; clone_size: .; j_call: TRBJ2-1
cdr3_aa: CASSYSPLAGGYLSYNEQFF; cdr3_nt: TGTGCCAGCAGTTACTCCCCCCTAGCGGGGGGCTACCTCTCCTACAATGAGCAGTTCTTC; v_call: TRBV6-6; d_call: TRBD2; clone_size: .; j_call: TRBJ2-1
cdr3_aa: CASSFLGKYEQYF; cdr3_nt: TGTGCCAGCAGTTTTCTAGGGAAATACGAGCAGTACTTC; v_call: TRBV28; d_call: .; clone_size: many; j_call: TRBJ2-7
cdr3_aa: CASSQDGTGGYGYTF; cdr3_nt: TGCGCCAGCAGCCAGGACGGGACAGGGGGCTATGGTTACACCTTC; v_call: TRBV4-3; d_call: TRBD1; clone_size: .; j_call: TRBJ1-2
cdr3_aa: CAISESQGPNKNNEQFF; cdr3_nt: TGTGCCATCAGTGAGTCACAGGGTCCGAATAAAAACAATGAGCAGTTCTTC; v_call: TRBV10-3; d_call: .; clone_size: many; j_call: TRBJ2-1
cdr3_aa: CASSTSGLAPNEQFF; cdr3_nt: TGTGCCAGCAGCACCTCGGGACTAGCTCCCAATGAGCAGTTCTTC; v_call: TRBV9; d_call: TRBD2; clone_size: many; j_call: TRBJ2-1
cdr3_aa: CASTLGGAAGWFF; cdr3_nt: TGTGCCAGCACCCTTGGGGGGGCCGCTGGGTGGTTCTTC; v_call: TRBV27; d_call: .; clone_size: many; j_call: TRBJ2-1
cdr3_aa: CSVDLGGRPSGEQYF; cdr3_nt: TGCAGCGTTGATTTAGGTGGCAGGCCCTCGGGCGAGCAGTACTTC; v_call: TRBV29-1; d_call: .; clone_size: .; j_call: TRBJ2-7
cdr3_aa: CASSDTTGISYEQYF; cdr3_nt: TGTGCCAGCAGTGATACGACAGGTATCTCCTACGAGCAGTACTTC; v_call: TRBV6-2/TRBV6-3; d_call: .; clone_size: .; j_call: TRBJ2-7
cdr3_aa: CATSSLLAGGDSSYNEQFF; cdr3_nt: TGTGCCACCAGCAGCTTACTAGCGGGGGGGGATTCCTCCTACAATGAGCAGTTCTTC; v_call: TRBV15; d_call: TRBD2; clone_size: many; j_call: TRBJ2-1
cdr3_aa: CASRVSGATKNIQYF; cdr3_nt: TGTGCCAGCAGAGTATCAGGGGCTACCAAAAACATTCAGTACTTC; v_call: TRBV28; d_call: .; clone_size: .; j_call: TRBJ2-4